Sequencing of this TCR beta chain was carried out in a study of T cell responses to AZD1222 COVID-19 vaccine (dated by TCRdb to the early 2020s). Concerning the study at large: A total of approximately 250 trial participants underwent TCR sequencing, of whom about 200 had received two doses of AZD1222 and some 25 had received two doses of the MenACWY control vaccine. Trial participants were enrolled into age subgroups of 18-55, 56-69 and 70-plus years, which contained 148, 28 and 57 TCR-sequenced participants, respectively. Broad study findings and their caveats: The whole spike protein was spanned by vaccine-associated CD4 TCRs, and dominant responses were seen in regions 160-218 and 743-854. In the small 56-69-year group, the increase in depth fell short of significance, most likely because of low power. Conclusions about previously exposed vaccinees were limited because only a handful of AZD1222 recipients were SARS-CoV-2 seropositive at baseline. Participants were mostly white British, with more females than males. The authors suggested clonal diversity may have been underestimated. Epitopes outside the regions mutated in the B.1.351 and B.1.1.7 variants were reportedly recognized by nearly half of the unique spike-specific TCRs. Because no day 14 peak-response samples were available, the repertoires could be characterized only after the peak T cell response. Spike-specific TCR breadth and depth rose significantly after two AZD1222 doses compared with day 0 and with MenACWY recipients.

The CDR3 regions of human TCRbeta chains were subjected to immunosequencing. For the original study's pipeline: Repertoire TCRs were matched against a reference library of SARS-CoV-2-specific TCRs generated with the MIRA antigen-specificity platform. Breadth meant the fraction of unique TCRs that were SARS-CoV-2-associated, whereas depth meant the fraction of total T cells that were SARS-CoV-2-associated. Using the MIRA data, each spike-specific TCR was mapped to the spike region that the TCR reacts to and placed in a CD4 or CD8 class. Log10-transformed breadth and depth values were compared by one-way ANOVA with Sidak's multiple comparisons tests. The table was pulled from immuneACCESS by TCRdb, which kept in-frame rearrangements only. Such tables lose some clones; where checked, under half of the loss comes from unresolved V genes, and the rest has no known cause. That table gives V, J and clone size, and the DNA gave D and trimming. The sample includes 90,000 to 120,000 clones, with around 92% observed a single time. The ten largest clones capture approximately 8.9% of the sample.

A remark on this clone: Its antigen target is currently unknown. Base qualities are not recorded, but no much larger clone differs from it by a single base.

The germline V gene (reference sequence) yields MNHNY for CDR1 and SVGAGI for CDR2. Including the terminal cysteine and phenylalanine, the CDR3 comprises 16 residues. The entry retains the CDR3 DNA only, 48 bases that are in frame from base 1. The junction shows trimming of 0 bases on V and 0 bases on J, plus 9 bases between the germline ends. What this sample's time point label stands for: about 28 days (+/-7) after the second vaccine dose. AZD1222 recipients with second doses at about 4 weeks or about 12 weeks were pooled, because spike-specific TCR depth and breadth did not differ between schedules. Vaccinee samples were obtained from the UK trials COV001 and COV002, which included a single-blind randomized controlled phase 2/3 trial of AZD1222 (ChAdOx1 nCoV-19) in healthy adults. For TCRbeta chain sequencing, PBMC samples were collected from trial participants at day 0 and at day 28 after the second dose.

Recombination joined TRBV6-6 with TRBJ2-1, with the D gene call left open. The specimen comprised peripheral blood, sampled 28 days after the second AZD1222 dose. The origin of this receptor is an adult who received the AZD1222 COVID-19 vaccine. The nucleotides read TGTGCCAGCAGTTACTCTTCAGTTAACTCCTACAATGAGCAGTTCTTC. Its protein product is CASSYSSVNSYNEQFF.